This T cell receptor beta chain comes out of a study of STAT5B mutations in CD4+ large granular lymphocyte leukemia. As to this clone: The antigen is unknown.

Broader study findings: Main leukemic clonotypes were patient-specific, but roughly 23% appeared at low frequency elsewhere. Patient CD4-sorted repertoires looked more clonal than healthy CD4+ repertoires, even without putative leukemic clones.

Produced via immunoSEQ multiplex PCR; TCRdb's table is partial and in-frame only. The sample has under 35,000 clones; 68% are singletons. The receptor's source is a human donor in good health. The sample taken for sequencing was CD4+ T cells from blood buffy coats.

CDR3 loop: CASSSIGSLGNTIYF. DNA for the CDR3: TGCGCCAGCAGCTCCATCGGGAGTCTTGGAAACACCATATATTTT. The J gene is TRBJ1-3, the V gene TRBV5-1; D ambiguous. Germline CDR1 is SGHRS and CDR2 is YFSETQ. V shed 3 bases and J shed 3 bases, with 13 bases lying between them. The CDR3 has 15 amino acids.